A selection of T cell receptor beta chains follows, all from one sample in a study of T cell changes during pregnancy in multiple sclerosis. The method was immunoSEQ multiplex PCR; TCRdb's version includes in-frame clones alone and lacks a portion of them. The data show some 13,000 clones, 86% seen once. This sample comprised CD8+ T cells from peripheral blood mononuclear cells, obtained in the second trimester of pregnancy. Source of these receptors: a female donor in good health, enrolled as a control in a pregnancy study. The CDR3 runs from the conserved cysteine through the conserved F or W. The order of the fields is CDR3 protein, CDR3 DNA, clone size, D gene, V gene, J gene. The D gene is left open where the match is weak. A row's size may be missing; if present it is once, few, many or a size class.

CDR3: CASRSGQGARGVEQYF
DNA: TGTGCCAGCAGATCGGGACAGGGGGCGCGGGGGGTCGAGCAGTACTTC
size: once
D: TRBD1
V: TRBV7-8
J: TRBJ2-7

CDR3: CASSQDTSGRAWDEQFF
DNA: TGCGCCAGCAGCCAAGACACTAGCGGGAGGGCCTGGGATGAGCAGTTCTTC
size: .
D: TRBD2
V: TRBV4-1
J: TRBJ2-1

CDR3: CASSIWDTGNQPQHF
DNA: TGTGCCAGTAGTATTTGGGACACAGGCAATCAGCCCCAGCATTTT
size: .
D: .
V: TRBV19
J: TRBJ1-5

CDR3: CSVSRVGDSNNEQFF
DNA: TGCAGCGTTTCCCGGGTGGGGGACAGCAACAATGAGCAGTTCTTC
size: .
D: TRBD1
V: TRBV29-1
J: TRBJ2-1

CDR3: CASSPSRDRGGSYNEQFF
DNA: TGTGCCAGCAGCCCGTCCCGGGACAGGGGCGGCTCCTACAATGAGCAGTTCTTC
size: .
D: TRBD1
V: TRBV7-9
J: TRBJ2-1

CDR3: CASSPETGSEYEQYF
DNA: TGTGCCAGCAGTCCGGAGACTGGGTCTGAATACGAGCAGTACTTC
size: .
D: .
V: TRBV27
J: TRBJ2-7

CDR3: CASSLVRTGDGYTF
DNA: TGTGCCAGCAGCTTAGTTAGGACAGGGGATGGCTACACCTTC
size: .
D: TRBD1
V: TRBV7-2
J: TRBJ1-2

CDR3: CASSVSDTGELFF
DNA: TGTGCCAGCAGCGTGTCAGACACCGGGGAGCTGTTTTTT
size: .
D: .
V: TRBV13
J: TRBJ2-2

CDR3: CASSQERIRSNQPQHF
DNA: TGCGCCAGCAGCCAAGAGAGAATTCGCAGCAATCAGCCCCAGCATTTT
size: .
D: .
V: TRBV4-1
J: TRBJ1-5

CDR3: CASSISGGSSYEQYF
DNA: TGTGCCAGTAGTATTTCAGGGGGCTCTAGCTACGAGCAGTACTTC
size: .
D: TRBD1
V: TRBV19
J: TRBJ2-7

CDR3: CASSLSLDRVVLNGYTF
DNA: TGTGCCAGCAGTTTAAGTTTGGACAGGGTGGTTCTGAATGGCTACACCTTC
size: once
D: TRBD1
V: TRBV27
J: TRBJ1-2

CDR3: CASSLLPGDETQYF
DNA: TGTGCCAGCAGCTTGCTCCCAGGGGACGAGACCCAGTACTTC
size: .
D: .
V: TRBV5-6
J: TRBJ2-5